This T cell receptor beta chain appears in the sequencing data of a study of blood T cell repertoires in COVID-19. On the study more broadly: Collection of acute and convalescent COVID-19 samples took place in the United States, Italy and Spain.

As handled by the study authors: Estimation of nucleated cell counts relied on the amplification of reference gene primers. Libraries were prepared by immunoSEQ multiplex PCR; TCRdb keeps only in-frame clonotypes and omits some of them. V, J and clone size were drawn from that table, and D and trimming were deduced from the DNA. Of about 36,000 clones in the sample, roughly four fifths were seen once. CDR1 is LGHNA, CDR2 YSLEER, per germline. The CDR3 totals 14 residues. The J segment lost 3 bases and the V segment lost 0 bases, leaving 2 bases of the junction unmatched. This TCR derives from a human donor in a cohort sampled during active or convalescent COVID-19. The donor label of this sample is uncertain. V is TRBV4-3 and J is TRBJ2-7; 7 nucleotides match TRBD2. Sequenced input: peripheral blood. Here the CDR3 reads CASSQEWTSYEQYF. CDR3 DNA sequence: TGCGCCAGCAGCCAAGAATGGACTAGCTACGAGCAGTACTTC.